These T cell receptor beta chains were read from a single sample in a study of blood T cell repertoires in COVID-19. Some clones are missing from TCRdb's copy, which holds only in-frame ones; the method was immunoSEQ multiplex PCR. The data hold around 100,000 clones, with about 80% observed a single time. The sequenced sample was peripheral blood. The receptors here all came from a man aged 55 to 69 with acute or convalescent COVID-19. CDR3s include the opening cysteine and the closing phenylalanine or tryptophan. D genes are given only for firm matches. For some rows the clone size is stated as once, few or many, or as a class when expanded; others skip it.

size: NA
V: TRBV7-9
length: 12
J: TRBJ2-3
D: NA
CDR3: CASSSITDTQYF
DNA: TGTGCCAGCAGCTCCATTACAGATACGCAGTATTTT

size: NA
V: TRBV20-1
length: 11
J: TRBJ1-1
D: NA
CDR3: CSARSDTDAFF
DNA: TGCAGTGCTAGGTCGGACACCGATGCTTTCTTT

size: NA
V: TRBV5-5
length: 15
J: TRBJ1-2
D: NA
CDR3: CASSLEFSGSYGYTF
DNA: TGTGCCAGCAGCTTGGAATTTTCAGGTTCCTATGGCTACACCTTC

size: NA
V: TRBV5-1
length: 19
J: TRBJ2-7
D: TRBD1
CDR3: CASSLAGTGAFRSSYEQYF
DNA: TGCGCCAGCAGCTTGGCCGGGACAGGGGCTTTTAGGAGCTCCTACGAGCAGTACTTC

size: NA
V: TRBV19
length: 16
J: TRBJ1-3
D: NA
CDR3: CASSISYRVAGNTIYF
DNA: TGTGCCAGTAGTATATCGTACAGGGTTGCTGGAAACACCATATATTTT

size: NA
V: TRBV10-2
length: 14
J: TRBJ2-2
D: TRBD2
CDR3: CASQLAGGFGELFF
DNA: TGCGCCAGCCAGCTAGCGGGGGGGTTCGGGGAGCTGTTTTTT

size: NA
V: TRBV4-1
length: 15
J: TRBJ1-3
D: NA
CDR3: CASSQERGFGNTIYF
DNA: TGCGCCAGCAGCCAAGAGCGGGGATTTGGAAACACCATATATTTT

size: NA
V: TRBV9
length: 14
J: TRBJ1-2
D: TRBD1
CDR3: CASSGGQGAGGYTF
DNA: TGTGCCAGCAGCGGCGGACAGGGGGCTGGTGGCTACACCTTC

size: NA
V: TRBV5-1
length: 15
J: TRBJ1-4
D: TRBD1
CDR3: CASSLLGRGNEKLFF
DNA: TGCGCCAGCAGCTTGTTGGGCAGGGGGAATGAAAAACTGTTTTTT

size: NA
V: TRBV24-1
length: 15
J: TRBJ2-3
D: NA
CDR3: CATSDLVQGINTQYF
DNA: TGTGCCACCAGTGATTTGGTTCAGGGCATAAATACGCAGTATTTT

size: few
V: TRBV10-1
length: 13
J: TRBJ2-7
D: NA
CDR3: CASSVGDSDEQYF
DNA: TGCGCCAGCAGTGTGGGAGATAGCGACGAGCAGTACTTC

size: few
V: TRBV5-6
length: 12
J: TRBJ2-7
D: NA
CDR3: CASSFQTYEQYF
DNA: TGTGCCAGCAGCTTCCAGACCTACGAGCAGTACTTC

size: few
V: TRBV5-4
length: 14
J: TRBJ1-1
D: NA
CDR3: CASSVGHLNTEAFF
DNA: TGTGCCAGCAGCGTAGGACACCTTAACACTGAAGCTTTCTTT

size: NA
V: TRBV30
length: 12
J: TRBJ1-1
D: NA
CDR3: CAWTYMNTEAFF
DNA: TGTGCCTGGACCTATATGAACACTGAAGCTTTCTTT

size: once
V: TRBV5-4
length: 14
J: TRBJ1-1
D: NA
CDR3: CASSLEGAGTEAFF
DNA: TGTGCCAGCAGCTTGGAAGGGGCAGGCACTGAAGCTTTCTTT

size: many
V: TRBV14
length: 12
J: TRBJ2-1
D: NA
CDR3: CASSQEPGGQFF
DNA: TGTGCCAGCAGCCAAGAACCAGGTGGGCAGTTCTTC

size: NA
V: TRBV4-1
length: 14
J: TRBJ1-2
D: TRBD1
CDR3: CASSQTGGNYGYTF
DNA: TGCGCCAGCAGCCAGACAGGGGGTAACTATGGCTACACCTTC

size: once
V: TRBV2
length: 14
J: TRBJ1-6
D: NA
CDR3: CASSEAVSGTPLHF
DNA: TGTGCCAGCAGTGAAGCGGTCTCAGGGACACCCCTCCACTTT

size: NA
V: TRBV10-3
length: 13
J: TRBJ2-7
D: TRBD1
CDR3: CAIWGGQGDEQYF
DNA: TGTGCCATTTGGGGGGGACAGGGTGACGAGCAGTACTTC

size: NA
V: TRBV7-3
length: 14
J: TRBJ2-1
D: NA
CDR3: CASSPDSSYNEQFF
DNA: TGTGCCAGCAGTCCTGATAGCTCCTACAATGAGCAGTTCTTC

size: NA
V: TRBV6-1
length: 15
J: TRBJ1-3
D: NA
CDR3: CASSDGHLSGNTIYF
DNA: TGTGCCAGCAGTGACGGACACCTCTCTGGAAACACCATATATTTT

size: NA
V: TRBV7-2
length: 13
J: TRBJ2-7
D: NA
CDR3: CASSLGLGSEQYF
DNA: TGTGCCAGCAGCTTAGGGCTCGGGTCCGAGCAGTACTTC

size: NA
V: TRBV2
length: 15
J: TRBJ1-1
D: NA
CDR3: CASSEGRAVETEAFF
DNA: TGTGCCAGCAGTGAAGGCAGGGCCGTAGAAACTGAAGCTTTCTTT

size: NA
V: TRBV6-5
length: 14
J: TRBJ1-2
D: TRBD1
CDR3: CASSYVNRGNGYTF
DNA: TGTGCCAGCAGTTACGTGAACAGGGGGAACGGCTACACCTTC

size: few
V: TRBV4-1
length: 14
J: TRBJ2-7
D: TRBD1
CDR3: CASSPRQGTYEQYF
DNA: TGCGCCAGCAGCCCTCGACAGGGTACCTACGAGCAGTACTTC

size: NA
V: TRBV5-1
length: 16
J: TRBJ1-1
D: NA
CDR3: CASSLEGGEMNTEAFF
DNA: TGCGCCAGCAGCTTGGAAGGGGGTGAGATGAACACTGAAGCTTTCTTT

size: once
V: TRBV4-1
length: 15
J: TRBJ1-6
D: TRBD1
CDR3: CASSQGTGGNSPLHF
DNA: TGCGCCAGCAGCCAAGGGACAGGGGGTAATTCACCCCTCCACTTT

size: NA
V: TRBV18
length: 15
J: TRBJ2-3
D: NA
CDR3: CASSPPLRGLDTQYF
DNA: TGTGCCAGCTCACCACCTCTTCGGGGGTTAGATACGCAGTATTTT

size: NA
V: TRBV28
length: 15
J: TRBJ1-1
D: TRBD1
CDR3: CASSTTGQGRTEAFF
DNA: TGTGCCAGCAGTACAACGGGACAGGGGAGGACTGAAGCTTTCTTT

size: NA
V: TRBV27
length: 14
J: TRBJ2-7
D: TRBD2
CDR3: CASSIGLAGNEQYF
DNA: TGTGCCAGCAGTATCGGACTAGCGGGGAACGAGCAGTACTTC

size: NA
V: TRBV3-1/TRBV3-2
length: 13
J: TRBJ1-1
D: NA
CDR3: CASSPGSGREAFF
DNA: TGTGCCAGCAGCCCGGGGAGCGGGCGTGAAGCTTTCTTT

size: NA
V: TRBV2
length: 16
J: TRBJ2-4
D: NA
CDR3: CASSDNGLAAKNIQYF
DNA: TGTGCCAGCAGTGATAACGGTCTCGCGGCCAAAAACATTCAGTACTTC

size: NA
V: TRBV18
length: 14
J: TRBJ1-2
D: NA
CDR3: CASSQSAGGEGYTF
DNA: TGTGCCAGCTCACAGTCGGCGGGGGGCGAAGGCTACACCTTC

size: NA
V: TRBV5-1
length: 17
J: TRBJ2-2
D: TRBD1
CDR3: CASSLLTRGRDAGELFF
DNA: TGCGCCAGCAGCTTGTTAACCAGGGGGCGCGACGCCGGGGAGCTGTTTTTT

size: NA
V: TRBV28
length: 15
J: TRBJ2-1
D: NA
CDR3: CASSLRTSSYNEQFF
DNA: TGTGCCAGCAGTTTAAGGACATCCTCCTACAATGAGCAGTTCTTC

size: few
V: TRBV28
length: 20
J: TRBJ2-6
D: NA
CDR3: CASNTPPWGQLNSGANVLTF
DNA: TGTGCCAGCAATACCCCCCCTTGGGGACAACTAAACTCTGGGGCCAACGTCCTGACTTTC